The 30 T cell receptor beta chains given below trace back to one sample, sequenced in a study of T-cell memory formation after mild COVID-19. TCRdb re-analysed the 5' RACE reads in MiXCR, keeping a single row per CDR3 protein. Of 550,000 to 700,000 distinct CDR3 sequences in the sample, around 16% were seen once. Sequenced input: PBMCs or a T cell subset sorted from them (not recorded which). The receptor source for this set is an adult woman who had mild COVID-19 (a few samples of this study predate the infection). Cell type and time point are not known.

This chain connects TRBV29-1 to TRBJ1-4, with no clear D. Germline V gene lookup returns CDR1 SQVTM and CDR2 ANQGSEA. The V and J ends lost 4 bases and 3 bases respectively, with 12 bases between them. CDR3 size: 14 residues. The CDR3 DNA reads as TGCAGCGTTGGGCGCAGGCAGGCTAATGAAAAACTGTTTTTT. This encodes CSVGRRQANEKLFF.

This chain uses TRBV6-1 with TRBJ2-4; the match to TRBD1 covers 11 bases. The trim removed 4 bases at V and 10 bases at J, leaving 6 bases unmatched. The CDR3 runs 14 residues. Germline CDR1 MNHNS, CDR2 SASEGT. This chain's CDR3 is CASSVDRGQGIQYF. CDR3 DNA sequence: TGTGCCAGCAGTGTGGACAGGGGGCAGGGAATTCAGTACTTC.

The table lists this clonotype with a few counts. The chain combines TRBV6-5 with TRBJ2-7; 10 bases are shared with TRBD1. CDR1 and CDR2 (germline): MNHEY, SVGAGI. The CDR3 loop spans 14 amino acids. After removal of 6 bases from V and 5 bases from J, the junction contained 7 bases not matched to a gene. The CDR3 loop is CASSRTGTGDEQYF. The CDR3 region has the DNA TGTGCCAGCAGCCGCACCGGGACAGGGGACGAGCAGTACTTC.

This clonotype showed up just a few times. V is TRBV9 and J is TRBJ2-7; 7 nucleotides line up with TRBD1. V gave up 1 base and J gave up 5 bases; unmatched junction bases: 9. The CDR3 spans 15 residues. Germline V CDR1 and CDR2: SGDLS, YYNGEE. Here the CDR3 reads CASSVRGQSPNEQYF. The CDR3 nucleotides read TGTGCCAGCAGCGTACGGGGACAGTCCCCCAACGAGCAGTACTTC. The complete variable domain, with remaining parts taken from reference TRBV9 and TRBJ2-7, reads DSGVTQTPKHLITATGQRVTLRCSPRSGDLSVYWYQQSLDQGLQFLIQYYNGEERAKGNILERFSAQQFPDLHSELNLSSLELGDSALYFCASSVRGQSPNEQYFGPGTRLTVT.

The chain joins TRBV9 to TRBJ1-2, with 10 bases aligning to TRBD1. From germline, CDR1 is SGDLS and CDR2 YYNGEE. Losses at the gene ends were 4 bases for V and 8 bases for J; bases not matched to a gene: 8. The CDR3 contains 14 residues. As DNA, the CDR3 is TGTGCCAGCAGCACGGGACAGGGGAAGAACGGCTACACCTTC. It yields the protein CASSTGQGKNGYTF.

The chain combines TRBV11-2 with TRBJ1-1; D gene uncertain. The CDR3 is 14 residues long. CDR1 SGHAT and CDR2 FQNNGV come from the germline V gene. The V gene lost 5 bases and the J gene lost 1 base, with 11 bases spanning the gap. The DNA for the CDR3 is TGTGCCAGCAGCCGAGAGGTGAGGAACACTGAAGCTTTCTTT. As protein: CASSREVRNTEAFF.

The chain's CDR3 is CATSRASGRRYGYTF. CDR3 nucleotide sequence: TGTGCCACCAGCAGAGCATCGGGACGCCGCTATGGCTACACCTTC. The chain recombines TRBV15 with TRBJ1-2; a weak D match, TRBD1 (5 bases). V was cut by 1 base and J by 4 bases, with 13 bases left in between. CDR3 length: 15 amino acids. From germline, CDR1 is LNHNV and CDR2 YYDKDF (reference sequence).

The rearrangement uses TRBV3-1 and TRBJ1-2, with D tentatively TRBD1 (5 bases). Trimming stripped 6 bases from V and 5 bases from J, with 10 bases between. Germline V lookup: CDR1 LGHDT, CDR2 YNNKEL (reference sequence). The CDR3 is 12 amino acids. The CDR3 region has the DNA TGTGCCAGCAGGGGGACGGATTATGGCTACACCTTC. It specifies CASRGTDYGYTF.

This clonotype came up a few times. The CDR3 sequence: CASAGQPNTEAFF. The DNA for the CDR3 is TGTGCCAGCGCTGGACAGCCGAACACTGAAGCTTTCTTT. The rearrangement links TRBV6-4 to TRBJ1-1, with a tentative D call TRBD1 (6 bases). Germline V gene lookup returns CDR1 MRHNA and CDR2 SNTAGT. This CDR3 contains 13 residues. Trimming left V 8 bases short and J 1 base short, with 11 bases between.

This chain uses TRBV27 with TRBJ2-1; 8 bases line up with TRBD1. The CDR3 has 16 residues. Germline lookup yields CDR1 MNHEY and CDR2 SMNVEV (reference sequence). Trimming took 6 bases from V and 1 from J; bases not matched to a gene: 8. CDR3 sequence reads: CASRPSGGASYNEQFF. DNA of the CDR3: TGTGCCAGCAGGCCTTCAGGGGGCGCGTCCTACAATGAGCAGTTCTTC.

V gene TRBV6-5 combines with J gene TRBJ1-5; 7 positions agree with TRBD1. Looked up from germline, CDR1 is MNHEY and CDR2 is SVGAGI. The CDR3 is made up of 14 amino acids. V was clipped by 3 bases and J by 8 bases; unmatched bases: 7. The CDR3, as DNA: TGTGCCAGCAGTTATCGACAGGGAGGTAAGCCCCAGCATTTT. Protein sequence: CASSYRQGGKPQHF.

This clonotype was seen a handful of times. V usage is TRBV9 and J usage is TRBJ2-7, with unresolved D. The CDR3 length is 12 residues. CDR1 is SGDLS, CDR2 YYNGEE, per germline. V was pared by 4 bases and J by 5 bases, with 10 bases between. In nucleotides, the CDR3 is TGTGCCAGCAGCCTCCATGAGAACGAGCAGTACTTC. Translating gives CASSLHENEQYF.

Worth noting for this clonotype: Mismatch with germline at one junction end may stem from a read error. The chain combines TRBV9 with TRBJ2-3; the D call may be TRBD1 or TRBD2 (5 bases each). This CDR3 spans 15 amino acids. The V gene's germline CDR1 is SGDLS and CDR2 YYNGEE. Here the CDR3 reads CARSVVWGSTDTQYF. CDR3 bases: TGTGCCAGAAGCGTAGTTTGGGGGAGTACAGATACGCAGTATTTT.

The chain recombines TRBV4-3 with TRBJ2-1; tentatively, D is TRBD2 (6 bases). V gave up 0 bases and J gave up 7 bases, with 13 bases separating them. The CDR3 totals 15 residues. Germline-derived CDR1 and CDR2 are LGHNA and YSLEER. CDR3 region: CASSQEVLSGNEQFF. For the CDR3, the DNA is TGCGCCAGCAGCCAAGAAGTCCTTAGCGGTAATGAGCAGTTCTTC.

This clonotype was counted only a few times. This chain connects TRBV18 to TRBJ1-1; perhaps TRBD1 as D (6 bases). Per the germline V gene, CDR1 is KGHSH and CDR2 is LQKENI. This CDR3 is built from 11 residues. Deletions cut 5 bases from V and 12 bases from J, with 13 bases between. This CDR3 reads CASSSQGWPFF. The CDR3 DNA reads TGTGCCAGCTCATCCCAGGGGTGGCCTTTCTTT.

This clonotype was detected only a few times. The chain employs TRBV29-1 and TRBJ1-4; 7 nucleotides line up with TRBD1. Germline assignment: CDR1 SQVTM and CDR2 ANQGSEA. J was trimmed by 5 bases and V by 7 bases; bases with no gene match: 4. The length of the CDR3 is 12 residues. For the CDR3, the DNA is TGCAGCGCGGGACAGTCCAATGAAAAACTGTTTTTT. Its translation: CSAGQSNEKLFF.

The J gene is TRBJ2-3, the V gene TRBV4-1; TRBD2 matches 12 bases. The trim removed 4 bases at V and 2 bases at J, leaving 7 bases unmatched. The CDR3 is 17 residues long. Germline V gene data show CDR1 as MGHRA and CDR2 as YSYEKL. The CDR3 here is CASSLRLAGDLTDTQYF. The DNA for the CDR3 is TGCGCCAGCAGCCTTCGACTAGCGGGGGACCTCACAGATACGCAGTATTTT.

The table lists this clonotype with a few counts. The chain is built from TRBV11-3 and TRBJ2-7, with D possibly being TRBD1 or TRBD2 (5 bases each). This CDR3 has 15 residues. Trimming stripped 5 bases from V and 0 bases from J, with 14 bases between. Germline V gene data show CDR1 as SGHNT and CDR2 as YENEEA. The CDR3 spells CASSRGHSGSYEQYF. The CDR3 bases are TGTGCCAGCAGCCGTGGACACAGCGGCTCCTACGAGCAGTACTTC.

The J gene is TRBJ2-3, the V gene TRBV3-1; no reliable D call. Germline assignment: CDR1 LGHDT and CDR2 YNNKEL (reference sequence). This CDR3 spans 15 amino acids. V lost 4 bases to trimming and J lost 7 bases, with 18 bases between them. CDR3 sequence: CASSPRSGPSNTQYF. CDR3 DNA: TGTGCCAGCAGCCCCCGCTCCGGACCCTCCAATACGCAGTATTTT.

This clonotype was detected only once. The CDR3 DNA is TGTGCCAGCAGTTACGGGCTGACTACCTACGAGCAGTACTTC. This sequence encodes CASSYGLTTYEQYF. The chain combines TRBV6-2 or TRBV6-3 with TRBJ2-7; D might be TRBD2 (5 bases). Per the germline V gene, CDR1 is MNHEY and CDR2 is SVGEGT. V lost 2 bases, J lost 2 bases, and 10 bases lay in between. The CDR3 is 14 amino acids.

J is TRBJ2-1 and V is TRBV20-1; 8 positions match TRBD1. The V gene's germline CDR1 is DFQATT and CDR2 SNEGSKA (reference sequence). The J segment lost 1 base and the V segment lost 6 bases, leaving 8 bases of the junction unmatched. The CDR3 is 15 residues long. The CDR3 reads CSAIRTGMSYNEQFF. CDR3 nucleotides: TGCAGTGCCATTCGGACAGGGATGTCCTACAATGAGCAGTTCTTC.

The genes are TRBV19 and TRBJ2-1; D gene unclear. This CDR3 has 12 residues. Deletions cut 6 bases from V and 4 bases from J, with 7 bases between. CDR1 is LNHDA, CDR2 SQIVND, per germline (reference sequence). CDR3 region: CASSQIYNEQFF. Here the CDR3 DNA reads TGTGCCAGTAGCCAGATATACAATGAGCAGTTCTTC.

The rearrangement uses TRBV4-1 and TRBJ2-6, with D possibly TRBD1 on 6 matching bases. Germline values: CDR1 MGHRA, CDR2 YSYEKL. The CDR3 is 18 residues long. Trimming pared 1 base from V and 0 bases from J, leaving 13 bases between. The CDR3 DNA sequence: TGCGCCAGCAGCCAAGTTACAGGGTCTCCCTCTGGGGCCAACGTCCTGACTTTC. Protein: CASSQVTGSPSGANVLTF.

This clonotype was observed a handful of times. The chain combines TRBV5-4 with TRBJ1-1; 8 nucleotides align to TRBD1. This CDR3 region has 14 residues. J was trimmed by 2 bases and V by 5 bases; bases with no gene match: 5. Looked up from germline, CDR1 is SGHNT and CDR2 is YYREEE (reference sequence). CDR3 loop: CASRAGQGNTEAFF. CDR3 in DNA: TGTGCCAGCAGGGCCGGACAGGGAAACACTGAAGCTTTCTTT.

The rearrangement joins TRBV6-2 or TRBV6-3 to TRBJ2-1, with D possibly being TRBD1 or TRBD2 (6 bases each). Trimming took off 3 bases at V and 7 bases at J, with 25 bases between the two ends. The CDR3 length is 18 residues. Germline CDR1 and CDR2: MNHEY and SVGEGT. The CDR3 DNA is TGTGCCAGCAGTTATATTTCGGGGGCCAGAAGTTTTGGTAATGAGCAGTTCTTC. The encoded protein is CASSYISGARSFGNEQFF.

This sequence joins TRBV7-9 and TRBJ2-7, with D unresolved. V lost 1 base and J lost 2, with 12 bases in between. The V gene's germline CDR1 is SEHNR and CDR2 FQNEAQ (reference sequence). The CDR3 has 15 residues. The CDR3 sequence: CASSLGELTTYEQYF. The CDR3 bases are TGTGCCAGCAGCTTAGGGGAACTAACCACCTACGAGCAGTACTTC.

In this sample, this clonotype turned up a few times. The CDR3 reads CASSPVAGGADTQYF. The DNA for the CDR3 is TGTGCCAGCAGCCCGGTAGCGGGAGGGGCAGATACGCAGTATTTT. V and J are TRBV5-4 and TRBJ2-3; 11 bases match TRBD2. Trimming took 4 bases from V and 4 from J; bases not matched to a gene: 5. CDR1 SGHNT and CDR2 YYREEE come from the germline V gene (reference sequence). The CDR3 loop spans 15 amino acids. The full variable domain, its missing parts supplied by reference TRBV5-4 and TRBJ2-3, is ETGVTQSPTHLIKTRGQQVTLRCSSQSGHNTVSWYQQALGQGPQFIFQYYREEENGRGNFPPRFSGLQFPNYSSELNVNALELDDSALYLCASSPVAGGADTQYFGPGTRLTVL.

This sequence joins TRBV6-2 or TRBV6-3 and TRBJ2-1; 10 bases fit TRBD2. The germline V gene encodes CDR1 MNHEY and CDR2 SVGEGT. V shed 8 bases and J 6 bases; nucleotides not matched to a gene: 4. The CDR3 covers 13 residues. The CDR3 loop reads CASRSSGSNEQFF. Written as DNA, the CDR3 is TGTGCCAGCCGATCTAGCGGGAGCAATGAGCAGTTCTTC.

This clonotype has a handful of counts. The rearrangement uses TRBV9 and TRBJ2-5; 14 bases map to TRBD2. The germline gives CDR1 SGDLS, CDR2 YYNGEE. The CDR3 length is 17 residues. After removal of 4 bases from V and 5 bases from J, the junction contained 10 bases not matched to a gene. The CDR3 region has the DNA TGTGCCAGCAGCAGACGACCGGGACTAGCGGGAGAGGAGACCCAGTACTTC. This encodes CASSRRPGLAGEETQYF.

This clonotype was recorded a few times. In DNA, the CDR3 is TGTGCCAGCAGCTTAGCCGGACTCCTGAACACTGAAGCTTTCTTT. This gives the protein CASSLAGLLNTEAFF. The rearrangement links TRBV7-9 to TRBJ1-1; D gene uncertain. The V gene's germline CDR1 is SEHNR and CDR2 FQNEAQ (reference sequence). V lost 0 bases, J lost 0 bases, and 8 bases lay in between. CDR3 length: 15 amino acids.